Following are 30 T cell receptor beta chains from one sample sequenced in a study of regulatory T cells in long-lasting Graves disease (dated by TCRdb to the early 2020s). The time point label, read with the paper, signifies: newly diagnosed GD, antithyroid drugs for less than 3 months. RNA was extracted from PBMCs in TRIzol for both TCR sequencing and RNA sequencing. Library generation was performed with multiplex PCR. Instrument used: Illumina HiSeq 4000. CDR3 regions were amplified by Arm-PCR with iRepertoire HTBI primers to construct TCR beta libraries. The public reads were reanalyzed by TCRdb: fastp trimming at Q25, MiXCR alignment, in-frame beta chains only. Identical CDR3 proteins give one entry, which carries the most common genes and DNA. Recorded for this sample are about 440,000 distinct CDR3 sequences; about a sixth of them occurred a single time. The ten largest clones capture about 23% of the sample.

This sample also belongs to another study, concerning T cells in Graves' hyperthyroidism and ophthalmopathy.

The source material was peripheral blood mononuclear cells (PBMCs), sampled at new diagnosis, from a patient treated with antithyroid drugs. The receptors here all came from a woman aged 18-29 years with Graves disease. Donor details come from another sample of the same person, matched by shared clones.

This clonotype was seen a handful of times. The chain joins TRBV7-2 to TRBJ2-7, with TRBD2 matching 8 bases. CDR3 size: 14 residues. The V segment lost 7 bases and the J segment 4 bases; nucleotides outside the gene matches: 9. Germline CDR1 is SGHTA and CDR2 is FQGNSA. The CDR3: CASKAGTRGYEQYF. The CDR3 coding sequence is TGTGCCAGCAAAGCCGGGACTAGGGGATACGAGCAGTACTTC.

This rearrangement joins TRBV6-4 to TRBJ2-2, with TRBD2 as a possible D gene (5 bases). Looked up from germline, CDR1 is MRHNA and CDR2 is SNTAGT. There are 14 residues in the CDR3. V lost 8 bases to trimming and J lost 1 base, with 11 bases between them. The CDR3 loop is CASQVEGNTGELFF. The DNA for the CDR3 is TGTGCCAGCCAGGTTGAGGGGAACACCGGGGAGCTGTTTTTT.

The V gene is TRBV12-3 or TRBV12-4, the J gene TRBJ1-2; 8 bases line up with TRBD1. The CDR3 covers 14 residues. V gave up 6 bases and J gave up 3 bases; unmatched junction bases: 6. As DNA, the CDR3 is TGTGCCAGCAGGTCGACAGGGGTAGACTATGGCTACACCTTC. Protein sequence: CASRSTGVDYGYTF.

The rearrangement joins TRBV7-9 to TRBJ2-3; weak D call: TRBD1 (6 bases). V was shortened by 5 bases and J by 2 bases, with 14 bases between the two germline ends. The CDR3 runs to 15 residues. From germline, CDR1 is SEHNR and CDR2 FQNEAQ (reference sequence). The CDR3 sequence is CASSQGLANTDTQYF. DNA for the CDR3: TGTGCCAGCAGCCAGGGGTTAGCGAACACAGATACGCAGTATTTT.

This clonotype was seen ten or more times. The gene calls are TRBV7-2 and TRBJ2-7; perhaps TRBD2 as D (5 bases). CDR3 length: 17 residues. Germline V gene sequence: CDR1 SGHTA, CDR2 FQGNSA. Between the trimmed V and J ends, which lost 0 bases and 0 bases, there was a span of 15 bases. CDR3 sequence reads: CASSLAWGGSFSYEQYF. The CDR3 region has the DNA TGTGCCAGCAGCTTAGCTTGGGGTGGGAGTTTCTCCTACGAGCAGTACTTC.

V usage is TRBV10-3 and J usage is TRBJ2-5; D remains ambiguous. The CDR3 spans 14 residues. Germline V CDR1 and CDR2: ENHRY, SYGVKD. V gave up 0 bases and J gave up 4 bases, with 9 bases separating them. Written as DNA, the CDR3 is TGTGCCATCAGTGAGTCGGGGAAAGGAGAGACCCAGTACTTC. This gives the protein CAISESGKGETQYF.

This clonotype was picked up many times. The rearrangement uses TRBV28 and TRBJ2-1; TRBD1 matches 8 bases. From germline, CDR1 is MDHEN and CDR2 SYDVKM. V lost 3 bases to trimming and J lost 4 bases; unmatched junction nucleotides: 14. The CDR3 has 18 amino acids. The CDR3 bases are TGTGCCAGCAGTTTTGGGCAGGGGGCGACCACAGGGTACAATGAGCAGTTCTTC. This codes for CASSFGQGATTGYNEQFF.

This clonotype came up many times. CDR3 coding DNA: TGTGCCAGCACCGCCGCCAGCACAGATACGCAGTATTTT. Protein product: CASTAASTDTQYF. The chain carries TRBV6-1 and TRBJ2-3, with D hard to call. The CDR3 covers 13 residues. The V end was cut by 7 bases, the J end by 0 bases, with 8 bases between. CDR1 is MNHNS, CDR2 SASEGT, per germline.

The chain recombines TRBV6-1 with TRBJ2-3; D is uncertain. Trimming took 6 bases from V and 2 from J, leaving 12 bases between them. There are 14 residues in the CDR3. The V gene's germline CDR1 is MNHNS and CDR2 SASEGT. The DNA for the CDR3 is TGTGCCAGCAGCAACGCACTTTTCACAGATACGCAGTATTTT. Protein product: CASSNALFTDTQYF.

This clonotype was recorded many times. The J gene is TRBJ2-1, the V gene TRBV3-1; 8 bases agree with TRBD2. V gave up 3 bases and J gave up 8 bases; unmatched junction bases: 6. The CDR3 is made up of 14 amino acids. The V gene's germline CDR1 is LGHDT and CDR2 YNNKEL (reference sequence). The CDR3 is CASSHSGSAYEQFF. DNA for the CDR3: TGTGCCAGCAGCCACAGCGGGAGTGCGTATGAGCAGTTCTTC.

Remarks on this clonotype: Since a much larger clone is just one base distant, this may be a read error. The CDR3 region has the DNA TGTGCCAGCAGAGGAGACAGGGCAGAAACCTACGAGCAGTACTTC. This encodes CASRGDRAETYEQYF. J is TRBJ2-7 and V is TRBV2, with 7 bases that match TRBD1. Germline V gene data show CDR1 as SNHLY and CDR2 as FYNNEI. This CDR3 has 15 amino acids. J lost 2 bases, V lost 6 bases, and 10 bases had no gene match.

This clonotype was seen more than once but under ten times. This CDR3 is CASSFGPGTPNTGELFF. The DNA for the CDR3 is TGTGCCAGCAGCTTTGGTCCCGGGACACCGAACACCGGGGAGCTGTTTTTT. The rearrangement joins TRBV12-3 or TRBV12-4 to TRBJ2-2; the D gene is possibly TRBD1 (6 bases). V lost 6 bases and J lost 0, with 17 bases in between. CDR3 length: 17 residues.

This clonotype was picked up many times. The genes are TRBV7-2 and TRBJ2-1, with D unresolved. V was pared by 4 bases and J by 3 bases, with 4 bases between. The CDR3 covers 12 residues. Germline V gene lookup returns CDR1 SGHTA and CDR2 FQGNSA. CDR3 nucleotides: TGTGCCAGCAGCTCTCTCTACAATGAGCAGTTCTTC. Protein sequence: CASSSLYNEQFF.

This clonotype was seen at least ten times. DNA for the CDR3: TGTGCCAGCAGTCGCGGGCCTGCCTATAATTCACCCCTCCACTTT. Its protein is CASSRGPAYNSPLHF. The chain couples TRBV28 to TRBJ1-6; D not certain. CDR3 length: 15 amino acids. The germline V and J ends were trimmed by 5 bases and 2 bases, with 10 bases remaining between them. Germline loops: CDR1 MDHEN, CDR2 SYDVKM.

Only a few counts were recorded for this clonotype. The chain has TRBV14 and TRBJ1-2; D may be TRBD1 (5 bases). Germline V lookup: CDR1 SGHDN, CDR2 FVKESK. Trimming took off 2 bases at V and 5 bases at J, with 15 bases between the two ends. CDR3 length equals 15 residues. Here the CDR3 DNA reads TGTGCCAGCAGCCAAACCCGGGACGATAGGTATGGCTACACCTTC. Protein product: CASSQTRDDRYGYTF.

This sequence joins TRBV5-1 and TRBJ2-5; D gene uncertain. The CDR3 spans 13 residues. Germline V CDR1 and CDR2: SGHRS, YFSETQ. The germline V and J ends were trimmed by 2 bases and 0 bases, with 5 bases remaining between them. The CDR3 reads CASSFQDQETQYF. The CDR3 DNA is TGCGCCAGCAGCTTCCAGGACCAAGAGACCCAGTACTTC. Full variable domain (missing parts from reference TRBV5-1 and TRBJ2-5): KAGVTQTPRYLIKTRGQQVTLSCSPISGHRSVSWYQQTPGQGLQFLFEYFSETQRNKGNFPGRFSGRQFSNSRSEMNVSTLELGDSALYLCASSFQDQETQYFGPGTRLLVL.

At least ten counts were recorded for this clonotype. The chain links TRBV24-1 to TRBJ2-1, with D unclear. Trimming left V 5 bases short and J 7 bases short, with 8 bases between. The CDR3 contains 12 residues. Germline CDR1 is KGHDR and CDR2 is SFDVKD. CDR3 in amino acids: CATSVGRNEQFF. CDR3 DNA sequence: TGTGCCACCAGTGTTGGGCGGAATGAGCAGTTCTTC.

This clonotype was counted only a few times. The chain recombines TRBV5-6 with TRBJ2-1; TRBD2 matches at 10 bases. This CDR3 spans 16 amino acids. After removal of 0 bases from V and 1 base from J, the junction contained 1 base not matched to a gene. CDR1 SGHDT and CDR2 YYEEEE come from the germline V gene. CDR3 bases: TGTGCCAGCAGCTTGGAAGCGGGAGGGTCCTACAATGAGCAGTTCTTC. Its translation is CASSLEAGGSYNEQFF.

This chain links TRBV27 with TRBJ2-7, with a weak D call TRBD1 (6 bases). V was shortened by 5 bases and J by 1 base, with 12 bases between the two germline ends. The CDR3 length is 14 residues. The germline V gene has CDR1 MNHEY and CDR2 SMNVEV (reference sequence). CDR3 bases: TGTGCCAGCAGTCTCGGACAGATTTCCTACGAGCAGTACTTC. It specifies CASSLGQISYEQYF.

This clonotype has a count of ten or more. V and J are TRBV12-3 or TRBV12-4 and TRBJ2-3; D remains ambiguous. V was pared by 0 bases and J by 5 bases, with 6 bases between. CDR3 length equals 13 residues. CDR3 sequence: CASSLAVGDTQYF. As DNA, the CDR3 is TGTGCCAGCAGTTTAGCTGTGGGAGATACGCAGTATTTT.

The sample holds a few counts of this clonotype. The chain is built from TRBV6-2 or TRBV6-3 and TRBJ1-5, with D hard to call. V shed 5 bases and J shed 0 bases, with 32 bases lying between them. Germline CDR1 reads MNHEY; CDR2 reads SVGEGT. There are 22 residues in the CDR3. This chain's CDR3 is CASSEEVRAEGAERYSNQPQHF. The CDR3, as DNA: TGTGCCAGCAGTGAAGAAGTTAGGGCAGAGGGAGCTGAGAGATATAGCAATCAGCCCCAGCATTTT.

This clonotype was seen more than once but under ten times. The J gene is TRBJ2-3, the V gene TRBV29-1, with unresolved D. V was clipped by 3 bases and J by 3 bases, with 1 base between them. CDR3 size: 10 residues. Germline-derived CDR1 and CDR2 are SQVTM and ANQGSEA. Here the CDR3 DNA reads TGCAGCGTTGATACAGATACGCAGTATTTT. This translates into CSVDTDTQYF.

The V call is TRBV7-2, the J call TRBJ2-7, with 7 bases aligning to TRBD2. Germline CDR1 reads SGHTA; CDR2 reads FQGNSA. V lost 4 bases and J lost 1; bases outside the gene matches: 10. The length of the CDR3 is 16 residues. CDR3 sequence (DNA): TGTGCCAGCAGCTCCGGGTGGGGGGGGGAATCCTACGAGCAGTACTTC. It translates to CASSSGWGGESYEQYF.

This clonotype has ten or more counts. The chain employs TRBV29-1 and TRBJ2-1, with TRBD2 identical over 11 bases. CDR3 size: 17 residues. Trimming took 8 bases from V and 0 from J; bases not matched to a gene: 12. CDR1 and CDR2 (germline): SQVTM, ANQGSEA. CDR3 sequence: CSIPPGLAALSYNEQFF. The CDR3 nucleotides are TGCAGCATCCCTCCGGGACTAGCGGCCCTCTCCTACAATGAGCAGTTCTTC.

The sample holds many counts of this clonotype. CDR3 in amino acids: CASRHHKGAGTDTQYF. In DNA, the CDR3 is TGTGCCAGCCGCCACCACAAGGGGGCAGGCACAGATACGCAGTATTTT. V gene TRBV7-2 combines with J gene TRBJ2-3; 7 nucleotides align to TRBD1. J lost 1 base, V lost 8 bases, and 12 bases had no gene match. The CDR3 runs 16 residues. Per the germline V gene, CDR1 is SGHTA and CDR2 is FQGNSA.

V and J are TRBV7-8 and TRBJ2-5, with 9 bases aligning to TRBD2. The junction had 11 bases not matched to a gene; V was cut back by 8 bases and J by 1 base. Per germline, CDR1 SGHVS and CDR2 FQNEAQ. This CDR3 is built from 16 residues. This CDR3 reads CASPPLAGGPQETQYF. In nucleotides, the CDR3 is TGTGCCAGCCCACCACTGGCGGGAGGGCCCCAAGAGACCCAGTACTTC.

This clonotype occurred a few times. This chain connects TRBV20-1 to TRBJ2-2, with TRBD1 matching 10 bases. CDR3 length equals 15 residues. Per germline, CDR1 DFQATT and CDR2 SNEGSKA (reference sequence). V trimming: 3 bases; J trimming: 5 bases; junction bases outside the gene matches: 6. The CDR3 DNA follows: TGCAGTGCTAGTTCGGACAGGGGGACGACCGGGGAGCTGTTTTTT. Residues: CSASSDRGTTGELFF.

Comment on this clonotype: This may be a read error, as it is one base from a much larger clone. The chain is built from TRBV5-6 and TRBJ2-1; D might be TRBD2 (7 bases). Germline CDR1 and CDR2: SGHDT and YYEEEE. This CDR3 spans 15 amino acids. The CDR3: CASRGKRPGGNEKFF. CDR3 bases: TGTGCCAGCAGAGGAAAGCGGCCGGGGGGCAATGAGAAGTTCTTC.

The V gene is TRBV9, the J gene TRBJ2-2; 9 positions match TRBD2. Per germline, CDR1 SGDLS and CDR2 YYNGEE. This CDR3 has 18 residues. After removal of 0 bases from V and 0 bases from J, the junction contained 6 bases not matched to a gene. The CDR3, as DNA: TGTGCCAGCAGCGTAGTCCCACTAGCGGGCACGAACACCGGGGAGCTGTTTTTT. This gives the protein CASSVVPLAGTNTGELFF.

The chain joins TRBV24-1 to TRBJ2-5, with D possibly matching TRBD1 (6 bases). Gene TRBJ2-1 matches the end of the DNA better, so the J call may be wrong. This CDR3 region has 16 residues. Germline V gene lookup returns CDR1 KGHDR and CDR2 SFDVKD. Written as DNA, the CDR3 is TGTGCCACCAGTGATTTTGGGTCAGGGGAAGTCAATGAGCAGTTCTTC. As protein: CATSDFGSGEVNEQFF.